A single sample is the source of the 14 T cell receptor beta chains below, sequenced in a study of memory B cells and T cells in multiple sclerosis. CFSE-dim autoproliferating and CFSE-high non-proliferating T cells from unstimulated culture were sequenced separately. Cultures began with approximately 4.5x10^7 CFSE-labeled PBMCs, unstimulated for under 8 days, with replicate wells pooled. Profiled with immunoSEQ multiplex PCR; TCRdb holds only in-frame clones, not every one. The data hold 35,000 to 55,000 clones, with about 80% observed a single time. These receptors' antigens are unknown. Sequencing was performed on PBMCs from blood kept in culture. Every receptor here comes from a human donor with multiple sclerosis.

There are a few counts of this clone. The chain is built from TRBV7-2 and TRBJ1-5, with 10 bases matching TRBD1. Germline values: CDR1 SGHTA, CDR2 FQGNSA. V lost 6 bases, J lost 6 bases, and 8 bases stayed unmatched. CDR3 length: 15 residues. The CDR3 spells CASSFDRGQRQPQHF. The CDR3 nucleotides are TGTGCCAGCAGTTTTGACAGGGGGCAGCGTCAGCCCCAGCATTTT.

This clone was found a few times. The CDR3 sequence is CASTEQGSEAFF. CDR3 nucleotide sequence: TGTGCCAGCACCGAACAGGGTTCTGAAGCTTTCTTT. V gene TRBV28 combines with J gene TRBJ1-1; the D gene is possibly TRBD1 (6 bases). Deletions cut 7 bases from V and 6 bases from J, with 12 bases between. The germline V gene has CDR1 MDHEN and CDR2 SYDVKM. The CDR3 has 12 amino acids.

The V gene is TRBV5-6, the J gene TRBJ2-6; TRBD2 might be the D (5 bases). Germline values: CDR1 SGHDT, CDR2 YYEEEE. The V and J ends lost 0 bases and 0 bases respectively, with 13 bases between them. There are 18 residues in the CDR3. This CDR3 is CASSLVEGVSSGANVLTF. For the CDR3, the DNA is TGTGCCAGCAGCTTGGTAGAGGGCGTCAGCTCTGGGGCCAACGTCCTGACTTTC.

This clone was observed a handful of times. V and J are TRBV7-8 and TRBJ1-3, with unresolved D. Trimming stripped 6 bases from V and 4 bases from J, with 10 bases between. Looked up from germline, CDR1 is SGHVS and CDR2 is FQNEAQ. This CDR3 region has 13 residues. CDR3: CASRLHGGNTIYF. CDR3 bases: TGTGCCAGCAGGCTCCACGGGGGAAACACCATATATTTT.

This rearrangement joins TRBV2 to TRBJ2-7; TRBD1 or TRBD2 may be the D gene (5 bases each). Germline CDR1 SNHLY, CDR2 FYNNEI. V lost 7 bases to trimming and J lost 1 base, with 14 bases between them. The CDR3 consists of 14 residues. CDR3 in amino acids: CASIRDRQSYEQYF. DNA for the CDR3: TGTGCCAGCATTCGGGACCGACAATCCTACGAGCAGTACTTC.

The rearrangement links TRBV5-4 to TRBJ2-7; TRBD1 agrees at 11 bases. CDR1 SGHNT and CDR2 YYREEE come from the germline V gene (reference sequence). The CDR3 totals 15 residues. The junction had 8 bases not matched to a gene; V was cut back by 2 bases and J by 7 bases. The CDR3 DNA sequence: TGTGCCAGCAGCTTAGGGACAGGGGGGGCCCCAGAGCAGTACTTC. It codes for CASSLGTGGAPEQYF. The full variable domain, with the rest looked up from reference TRBV5-4 and TRBJ2-7, is ETGVTQSPTHLIKTRGQQVTLRCSSQSGHNTVSWYQQALGQGPQFIFQYYREEENGRGNFPPRFSGLQFPNYSSELNVNALELDDSALYLCASSLGTGGAPEQYFGPGTRLTVT.

This clone occurred once. The chain carries TRBV10-3 and TRBJ2-3, with 7 bases aligning to TRBD1. This CDR3 is 16 amino acids long. CDR1 is ENHRY and CDR2 is SYGVKD in the germline V gene. V dropped 0 bases and J dropped 5; count of bases not matched to a gene: 8. As DNA, the CDR3 is TGTGCCATCAGTGAGTCCGAGGGGGCTAGGGGAGATACGCAGTATTTT. Protein sequence: CAISESEGARGDTQYF.

This clone was picked up a small number of times. The chain recombines TRBV29-1 with TRBJ2-1; TRBD2 matches 7 bases. The V segment lost 4 bases and the J segment 3 bases; nucleotides outside the gene matches: 6. The length of the CDR3 is 14 residues. Germline V gives CDR1 SQVTM, CDR2 ANQGSEA. CDR3 bases: TGCAGCGTTGTTTCACGGGGGGACTACAATGAGCAGTTCTTC. It specifies CSVVSRGDYNEQFF.

This rearrangement joins TRBV7-9 to TRBJ1-3; D not resolved. CDR1 and CDR2 (germline): SEHNR, FQNEAQ (reference sequence). Trimming removed 5 bases at V and 4 bases at J, with 12 bases between. The CDR3 contains 14 residues. CDR3 protein: CASSPKSLGNTIYF. CDR3 DNA sequence: TGTGCCAGCAGCCCCAAGAGTTTAGGAAACACCATATATTTT.

The sample holds a few counts of this clone. Here the CDR3 DNA reads TGTGCCAGCAGCACTAGGGACAGCTCCTACGAGCAGTACTTC. Translation: CASSTRDSSYEQYF. The chain employs TRBV7-2 and TRBJ2-7, with 7 positions matching TRBD1. The germline V gene has CDR1 SGHTA and CDR2 FQGNSA. Trimming at V came to 5 bases and at J to 0 bases, leaving 4 bases not matched to a gene. The length of the CDR3 is 14 residues.

This clone occurred once. The CDR3 protein is CASSPVVAGVANYEQYF. The CDR3 nucleotides read TGCGCCAGCAGCCCGGTGGTAGCGGGGGTCGCGAACTACGAGCAGTACTTC. This rearrangement joins TRBV5-1 to TRBJ2-7; TRBD2 agrees at 9 bases. Trimming cost V 4 bases and J 3 bases; bases outside gene matches: 14. Germline V gene data show CDR1 as SGHRS and CDR2 as YFSETQ. The CDR3 consists of 17 residues.

This clone was observed once. The rearrangement links TRBV13 to TRBJ1-6; D may be TRBD1 (5 bases). Germline lookup yields CDR1 PRHDT and CDR2 FYEKMQ (reference sequence). V lost 4 bases to trimming and J lost 0 bases, with 10 bases between them. The CDR3 loop spans 16 amino acids. CDR3 sequence: CASSSAGSSYNSPLHF. The CDR3 DNA sequence: TGTGCCAGCAGCTCAGCAGGGAGCTCCTATAATTCACCCCTCCACTTT.

The rearrangement uses TRBV2 and TRBJ2-1; 8 bases align to TRBD1. The CDR3 sequence is 13 residues long. V shed 7 bases, J shed 5 bases, and the junction held 4 bases outside the gene matches. The germline V gene encodes CDR1 SNHLY and CDR2 FYNNEI. CDR3 in DNA: TGTGCCAGCACTGAGGGACAGGACAATGAGCAGTTCTTC. Protein sequence: CASTEGQDNEQFF.

The rearrangement joins TRBV7-8 to TRBJ1-2, with D hard to call. The V and J ends lost 3 bases and 11 bases respectively, with 16 bases between them. The CDR3 loop spans 13 amino acids. Germline CDR1 and CDR2: SGHVS and FQNEAQ. For the CDR3, the DNA is TGTGCCAGCAGCTTGGGATCTACCTTCGGATACACCTTC. Amino acids: CASSLGSTFGYTF.